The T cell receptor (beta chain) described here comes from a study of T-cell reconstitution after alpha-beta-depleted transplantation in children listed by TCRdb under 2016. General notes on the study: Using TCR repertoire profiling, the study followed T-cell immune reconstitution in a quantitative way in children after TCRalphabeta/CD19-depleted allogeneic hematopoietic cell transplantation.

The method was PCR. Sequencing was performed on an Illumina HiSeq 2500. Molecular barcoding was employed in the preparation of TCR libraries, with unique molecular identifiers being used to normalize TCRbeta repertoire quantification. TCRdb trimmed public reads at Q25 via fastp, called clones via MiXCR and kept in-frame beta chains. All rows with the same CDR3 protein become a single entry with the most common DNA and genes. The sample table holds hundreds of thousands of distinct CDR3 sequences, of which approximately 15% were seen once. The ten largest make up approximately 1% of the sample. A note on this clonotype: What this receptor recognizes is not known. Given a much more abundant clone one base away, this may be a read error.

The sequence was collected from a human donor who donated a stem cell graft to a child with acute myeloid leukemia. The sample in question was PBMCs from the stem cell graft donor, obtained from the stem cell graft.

The DNA sequence is given as TGTGCCAGCAGCTCCGGGACTCCCTCCTACAATGAGCAGCTCTTC. The resulting protein is CASSSGTPSYNEQLF. This sequence uses TRBV5-4 and TRBJ2-1; the D gene is possibly TRBD2, with 6 bases matching. CDR1 and CDR2, looked up from the germline V gene (reference sequence), are SGHNT and YYREEE. From the cysteine up to the phenylalanine, the CDR3 has a length of 15 residues. The entry retains the CDR3 DNA only, 45 bases that are in frame from base 1.